The clone carrying this T cell receptor (beta chain) came up once. What it binds is unknown. Treatment described: roughly ten-day PBMC culture with coronavirus spike peptide pools or control peptides (ViraFEST assay). Once obtained from cultured CD4+ T cells, the DNA was sequenced using the Oncomine TCR Beta short-read assay. TCRdb re-derived calls from the PCR reads in MiXCR, one entry per CDR3 protein. The sample lists roughly 10,000 distinct CDR3 sequences; 70% to 75% were seen once. The entry originates in a study of vaccination and CD4 T cells after COVID-19. The CDR3 loop spans 16 amino acids. Trimming removed 5 bases from V and 6 bases from J, with 23 bases in between. Germline V gives CDR1 MNHNS, CDR2 SASEGT.

Sequencing was performed on CD4+ T cells from blood, cultured in vitro. This chain joins TRBV6-1 and TRBJ2-7; the D gene is possibly TRBD1 (6 bases). The clonotype comes from a human donor who had recovered from COVID-19. As DNA, the CDR3 is TGTGCCAGCAGTACCTCGGGGACACCTGTCTCGTCCGAGCAGTACTTC. Its protein is CASSTSGTPVSSEQYF.